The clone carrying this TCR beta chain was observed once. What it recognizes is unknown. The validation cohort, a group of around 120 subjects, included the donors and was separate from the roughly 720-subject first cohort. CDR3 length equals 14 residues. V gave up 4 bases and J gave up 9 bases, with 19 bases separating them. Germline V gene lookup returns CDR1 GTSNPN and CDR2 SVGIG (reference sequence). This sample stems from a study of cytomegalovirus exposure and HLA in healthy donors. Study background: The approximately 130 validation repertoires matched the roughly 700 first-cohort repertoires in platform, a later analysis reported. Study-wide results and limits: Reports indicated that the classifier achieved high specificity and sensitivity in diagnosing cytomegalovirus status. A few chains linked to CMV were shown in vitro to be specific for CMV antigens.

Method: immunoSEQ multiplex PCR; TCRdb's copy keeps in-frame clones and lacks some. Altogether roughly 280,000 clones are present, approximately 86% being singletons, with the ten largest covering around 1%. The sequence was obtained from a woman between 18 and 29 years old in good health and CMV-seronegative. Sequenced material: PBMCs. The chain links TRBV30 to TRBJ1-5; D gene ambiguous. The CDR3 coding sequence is TGTGCCTGGAAGGGTTGGGGAGGTGGAGGGCCCCAGCATTTT. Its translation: CAWKGWGGGGPQHF.